Listed here are 9 T cell receptor beta chains from one sample, sequenced in a study of a mutant IDH1 vaccine in newly diagnosed glioma. Regarding time point: week 11, during vaccination. Doses of 300 ug of mutant IDH1 20-mer peptide were given with topical imiquimod. Their recognized antigens are unknown. Assay: immunoSEQ multiplex PCR; the TCRdb copy retains only in-frame clones and omits some. Here the sample spans about 36,000 clones, over 70% being singletons. Specimen: peripheral blood mononuclear cells (PBMCs), collected from a glioma patient whose treatment included an IDH1 peptide vaccine. The receptors stem from a woman aged 25-40 years with glioma. Some clones in this sample may be carry-over from other donors' samples.

V usage is TRBV5-1 and J usage is TRBJ2-1, with 10 bases fitting TRBD2. V shed 3 bases, J shed 5 bases, and the junction held 2 bases outside the gene matches. This CDR3 region has 14 residues. Germline CDR1 reads SGHRS; CDR2 reads YFSETQ. The CDR3 is CASSWGTSDNEQFF. In DNA, the CDR3 is TGCGCCAGCAGCTGGGGGACTAGCGACAATGAGCAGTTCTTC.

V usage is TRBV11-2 and J usage is TRBJ2-7, with TRBD2 as a possible D gene (5 bases). Germline CDR1 SGHAT, CDR2 FQNNGV. V lost 2 bases and J lost 6, with 8 bases in between. CDR3 length: 12 amino acids. Here the CDR3 reads CASSLPSPEQYF. CDR3 DNA sequence: TGTGCCAGCAGCTTACCTAGCCCCGAGCAGTACTTC.

This clone was seen a handful of times. Other nucleotide sequences from this sample produce the same CDR3. The rearrangement uses TRBV9 and TRBJ1-1; tentative D call: TRBD1 (6 bases). This CDR3 is built from 12 residues. V was shortened by 7 bases and J by 5 bases, with 12 bases between the two germline ends. Germline lookup yields CDR1 SGDLS and CDR2 YYNGEE. CDR3 sequence reads: CASSGRGTEAFF. CDR3 sequence (DNA): TGTGCCAGCTCCGGGAGGGGGACTGAAGCTTTCTTT.

V is TRBV14 and J is TRBJ2-5, with 8 bases that match TRBD1. Germline loops: CDR1 SGHDN, CDR2 FVKESK. V trimming: 0 bases; J trimming: 4 bases; junction bases outside the gene matches: 13. CDR3 length equals 18 residues. CDR3 sequence (DNA): TGTGCCAGCAGCCAAGACGAGCGGACAGGGTCCGGGGGAGAGACCCAGTACTTC. This gives the protein CASSQDERTGSGGETQYF.

V and J are TRBV5-1 and TRBJ1-1; D is ambiguous. The CDR3 has 14 residues. Germline CDR1 reads SGHRS; CDR2 reads YFSETQ. The germline V and J ends were trimmed by 1 base and 0 bases, with 7 bases remaining between them. As DNA, the CDR3 is TGCGCCAGCAGCTTGACCGGGTTGAACACTGAAGCTTTCTTT. Its protein product is CASSLTGLNTEAFF.

The chain has TRBV6-1 and TRBJ1-1, with TRBD1 identical over 8 bases. The CDR3 consists of 15 residues. Germline CDR1 MNHNS, CDR2 SASEGT. V gave up 4 bases and J gave up 4 bases; unmatched junction bases: 8. CDR3 loop: CASSAHGQGITEAFF. The CDR3, as DNA: TGTGCCAGCAGTGCCCATGGACAGGGAATCACTGAAGCTTTCTTT.

V usage is TRBV4-2 and J usage is TRBJ1-2; no firm D call. CDR1 is LGHNA and CDR2 is YNFKEQ in the germline V gene. The CDR3 covers 16 residues. V gave up 1 base and J gave up 0 bases, with 12 bases separating them. The CDR3 reads CASSQVDFGANYGYTF. The CDR3 DNA follows: TGTGCCAGCAGCCAAGTTGACTTTGGAGCTAACTATGGCTACACCTTC.

J is TRBJ2-3 and V is TRBV5-4; D may be TRBD1 or TRBD2 (5 bases each). V shed 0 bases and J shed 4 bases, with 9 bases lying between them. The V gene's germline CDR1 is SGHNT and CDR2 YYREEE (reference sequence). The CDR3 has 14 residues. The CDR3 loop is CASSLVRGADTQYF. CDR3 in DNA: TGTGCCAGCAGCTTGGTACGGGGCGCAGATACGCAGTATTTT.

The V and J genes are TRBV30 and TRBJ2-3; D may be TRBD1 or TRBD2 (6 bases each). Trimming pared 4 bases from V and 2 bases from J, leaving 13 bases between. The length of the CDR3 is 14 residues. Germline V gives CDR1 GTSNPN, CDR2 SVGIG (reference sequence). CDR3 sequence: CAWTLGGLTDTQYF. For the CDR3, the DNA is TGTGCCTGGACCCTCGGGGGCCTCACAGATACGCAGTATTTT.